This T cell receptor (beta chain) was identified during a study of Graves' ophthalmopathy and Graves' hyperthyroidism (dated by TCRdb to between 2017 and 2018). Turning to the overall study: Peripheral blood was collected at initial diagnosis, prior to any treatment. After sampling, hyperthyroidism patients received methimazole starting at 30 mg daily, and ophthalmopathy patients received high-dose intravenous methylprednisolone. T-cell repertoires of thyroid tissue and blood were compared in several hyperthyroidism patients. A discovery set of more than 90 patients (43 ophthalmopathy, under 65 stable hyperthyroidism) was enrolled to explore V-J signatures distinguishing ophthalmopathy from hyperthyroidism. The roughly 90 discovery patients were divided at random into training and test sets in a 7:3 ratio. The study used signatures of the TCR beta repertoire to tell Graves' ophthalmopathy apart from Graves' hyperthyroidism and to predict which patients would progress to ophthalmopathy. The independent validation cohort included 18 to 20 hyperthyroidism patients plus 17 patients who later progressed from hyperthyroidism to ophthalmopathy. In total, 120 to 150 blood samples were TCR-sequenced: fewer than 50 ophthalmopathy, over 70 hyperthyroidism and some 17 hyperthyroidism-to-ophthalmopathy patients.

The ophthalmopathy patients had moderately to severely active disease, with a Clinical Activity Score of 3 or higher, a NOSPECS grade of 4 or higher, and a disease duration of less than 3 months. Anyone with other autoimmune diseases, uncontrolled infections, pregnancy or lactation was excluded from the study. Diagnosis was based on clinical symptoms, serum thyroxine, TRAb, thyroid ultrasound and orbital computed tomography. Ficoll-Paque density gradient centrifugation was used to isolate PBMCs from 9.5 to 10 ml of fresh peripheral blood. Total RNA was extracted with Trizol reagent and quality-checked on an Agilent 2100 Bioanalyzer. The cysteine opens and the phenylalanine closes a CDR3 of 16 amino acids. The CDR3 DNA has 48 bases and is translated from base 1. Based on the germline V gene, the CDR1 and CDR2 sequences are SQVTM and ANQGSEA. The investigation overall reported the following: Among expanded thyroid clonotypes with frequency above 0.001, most also showed up in blood, which suggests that blood repertoires may reflect the thyroid immune response. In cross-validation, the 13-signature model distinguished ophthalmopathy from stable hyperthyroidism with 87.88% sensitivity and approximately 81% specificity, while in the test set the corresponding values were about 80% and 75%. No statistical method was used to predetermine the sample size, and group allocation was not hidden from the investigators. In validation, the model predicted ophthalmopathy progression with nearly 71% sensitivity and around 72% specificity; approximately 12 predicted patients were CT-confirmed with GO in a median of around 6 months.

For repertoire sequencing, the TCR beta CDR3 regions were amplified from RNA transcripts. The first round of RT-PCR was done with HTBI primers and the Qiagen OneStep RT-PCR kit, and was followed by a second round of multiplex PCR, then size selection and purification. Libraries were sequenced on an Illumina HiSeq2000 using paired-end 100 bp reads. Concerning the study's data processing: SOAPnuke was used for read processing, and reads with adapters, uncalled bases, a mean Phred below 15, or no exact constant-primer or identifier match were discarded. High-quality paired reads were merged with COPE v1.2.5. Each unique nucleotide sequence was treated as a clonotype, and MiTCR v1.1 was used to align the clonotypes to the IMGT TRB V, D and J references. Analysis was restricted to V-J combinations with a frequency above 0.0001, which covered about 99% of repertoires. A TCR clonal expansion and chaos score per V-J combination was defined as the ratio of F50 clonal expansion to chaos observed in the TCRdist matrix. Welch's t-statistics and random forest were used to reduce the features to 10 to 15 V-J combinations, which were then used as input to a naive Bayes classifier. The Morisita-Horn index was used to measure how similar the thyroid and blood repertoires were. TCRdb ran its own pipeline on the public reads, namely fastp trimming at Q25 and MiXCR clone calling, and kept in-frame beta chains. Rows with a matching CDR3 protein are joined into one entry that keeps the most common DNA and genes. Clone size and V and J calls follow TCRdb, not the original study. In all, the sample holds hundreds of thousands of distinct CDR3 sequences, and approximately 15% of those were seen once. Roughly 10% of the sample lies in the top ten.

The count of this clonotype is one. The clone's antigen remains unknown. Germline is not matched at one junction end, which may reflect a read error. Recombination linked TRBV29-1 to TRBJ2-2; matching of 6 bases hints at TRBD1 as the D gene. The sequencing sample was made of blood. This clonotype originated in a woman aged 25 to 39 with Graves' ophthalmopathy. Donor details come from another sample of the same person, matched by shared clones. The sequenced DNA: TGCAGCGTTGTGGTTTGGGGGCAGGAGAACACCGGGGAGCTGTTGTTT. It is translated as CSVVVWGQENTGELLF.